Sequencing of this T cell receptor beta chain was carried out in a study of cytomegalovirus exposure and HLA in healthy donors (dated by TCRdb to about 2017). Concerning the study at large: According to a later analysis, one platform produced both the 120 validation repertoires and the 730 or so repertoires of the first cohort. The study aimed to test whether signatures of past pathogen exposure could be identified by cataloging public T cell receptors. Besides the first cohort of roughly 640 subjects, a separate validation cohort made up of over 100 different subjects was used. High-throughput TCR immunosequencing, statistical association of individual TCRs with disease status, and machine learning were combined to predict cytomegalovirus infection status.

Donors formed part of the validation cohort, which comprised 120 or so subjects and was distinct from the first cohort of 666 subjects. The method was the immunoSEQ multiplex PCR assay. Turning to the authors' computational methods: A statistical classification framework was developed to diagnose cytomegalovirus status using the catalog of TCR beta chain sequences. Imported from immuneACCESS, the table was reduced by TCRdb to in-frame sequences with V and J called. These copies leave out some clones; in studies compared against another copy, an unresolved V gene accounts for under half, and the cause of the remainder is not known. V and J calls plus clone size are reproduced from that table; the DNA served to infer D and trimming. Counted in this sample were 150,000 to 200,000 clones; roughly 90% of them appeared once. Jointly, the top ten make up 5.5% to 6% of the sample. Details on this clone: Its antigen remains undetermined. No base-level quality is on record; no much larger clone is a single base apart.

The full study reports these points: It was suggested by the authors that the approach could potentially be generalized to other disease states and immunological phenotypes. Cytomegalovirus status was reported to be diagnosed by the classifier with high specificity and sensitivity in both the original and validation cohorts. In vitro tests confirmed that three of the cytomegalovirus-associated TCR beta chains recognize cytomegalovirus antigens. In a later analysis, TCRs clustered in the first cohort were found to also tend to co-occur in the roughly 110 validation repertoires, with 94% of cluster scores above 0. The validation cohort had no HLA typing available for a later analysis, so co-occurrence within that cohort was assessed over all 130 or so repertoires. Most TCR sequences were observed very rarely across donors, whereas some public TCRs were present in many individuals. A total of about 150 TCR beta chains were listed by the study as associated with cytomegalovirus.

This clonotype was sampled from a woman younger than 45 in good health and CMV-seronegative. The material sequenced was PBMCs.

For the CDR3, the sequence is CASSLGVGQETQYF. The DNA reads as follows: TGTGCCAGCAGCTTGGGTGTGGGGCAAGAGACCCAGTACTTC. Recombination joined TRBV5-4 with TRBJ2-5; the D gene identity is not certain. The germline V gene (reference sequence) yields SGHNT for CDR1 and YYREEE for CDR2. The V and J ends are trimmed by 0 bases and 2 bases, leaving 8 bases between them. The CDR3 runs 14 residues from the cysteine to the phenylalanine. The sequence is cut down to CDR3 DNA, 42 bases in frame from base 1.